These T cell receptor beta chains were read from a single sample in a study of CD8 T cell repertoires and HIV-1 epitope variants. The data were produced by immunoSEQ multiplex PCR, yet TCRdb's version contains in-frame clones alone and is incomplete. The table shows over 5,000 clones, with about 60% occurring only once. No antigens are known for them. Input material: cultured CD8+ T cells derived from PBMCs. The receptors here all came from a male donor with HIV. Each CDR3 is given with its conserved first and last residue. The order of the fields is clone size, J gene, V gene, D gene, CDR3 protein, CDR3 DNA. D genes are given only for firm matches. A row's size may be missing; if present it is once, few, many or a size class.

NA TRBJ2-1 TRBV27 TRBD2 CASSWTSGSYNEQFF TGTGCCAGCAGTTGGACTAGCGGGAGTTATAATGAGCAGTTCTTC
NA TRBJ2-7 TRBV25-1 NA CASTSRDLSEEQYF TGTGCCAGCACATCCAGGGACCTATCGGAGGAGCAGTACTTC
once TRBJ2-3 TRBV27 NA CASTPTWGGQRDTQYF TGTGCCAGCACCCCTACCTGGGGGGGGCAGAGAGATACGCAGTATTTT
NA TRBJ2-7 TRBV7-9 NA CASSFVTGVSYEQYF TGTGCCAGCAGCTTCGTCACGGGAGTGTCCTACGAGCAGTACTTC
NA TRBJ1-1 TRBV5-5 NA CASSQDRGELREAFF TGCGCCAGCAGCCAAGATAGGGGGGAATTAAGAGAAGCTTTCTTT
NA TRBJ1-2 TRBV5-6 NA CASSFPPTPDYGYTF TGTGCCAGCAGCTTTCCCCCCACACCCGACTATGGCTACACCTTC
NA TRBJ2-7 TRBV11-2 NA CASSLGPEEQYF TGTGCCAGCAGCTTAGGACCGGAAGAGCAGTACTTC
few TRBJ2-7 TRBV2 TRBD1 CASSAGQDSYEQYF TGTGCCAGCAGTGCGGGACAGGACTCCTACGAGCAGTACTTC
NA TRBJ2-7 TRBV13 TRBD2 CASSPRTSGDSYEQYF TGTGCCAGCAGCCCCCGGACTAGCGGGGATTCCTACGAGCAGTACTTC
NA TRBJ2-3 TRBV6-1 NA CASEGGFSSTDTQYF TGTGCCAGCGAAGGGGGATTTTCTAGCACAGATACGCAGTATTTT
NA TRBJ2-7 TRBV9 NA CASSVEGSSYEQYF TGTGCCAGCAGCGTAGAAGGGAGCTCCTACGAGCAGTACTTC
NA TRBJ1-2 TRBV10-2 NA CASSEIRGREGGYGYTF TGCGCCAGCAGTGAGATAAGAGGCAGGGAGGGTGGCTATGGCTACACCTTC
NA TRBJ1-2 TRBV5-1 TRBD1 CASSLAMDRDYYGYTF TGCGCCAGCAGCTTGGCAATGGACAGGGACTACTATGGCTACACCTTC
NA TRBJ1-5 TRBV29-1 NA CSVAGEGQPQHF TGCAGCGTTGCCGGGGAAGGTCAGCCCCAGCATTTT
NA TRBJ2-7 TRBV7-9 TRBD2 CASNFGRDEQYF TGTGCCAGCAACTTCGGGAGGGACGAGCAGTACTTC